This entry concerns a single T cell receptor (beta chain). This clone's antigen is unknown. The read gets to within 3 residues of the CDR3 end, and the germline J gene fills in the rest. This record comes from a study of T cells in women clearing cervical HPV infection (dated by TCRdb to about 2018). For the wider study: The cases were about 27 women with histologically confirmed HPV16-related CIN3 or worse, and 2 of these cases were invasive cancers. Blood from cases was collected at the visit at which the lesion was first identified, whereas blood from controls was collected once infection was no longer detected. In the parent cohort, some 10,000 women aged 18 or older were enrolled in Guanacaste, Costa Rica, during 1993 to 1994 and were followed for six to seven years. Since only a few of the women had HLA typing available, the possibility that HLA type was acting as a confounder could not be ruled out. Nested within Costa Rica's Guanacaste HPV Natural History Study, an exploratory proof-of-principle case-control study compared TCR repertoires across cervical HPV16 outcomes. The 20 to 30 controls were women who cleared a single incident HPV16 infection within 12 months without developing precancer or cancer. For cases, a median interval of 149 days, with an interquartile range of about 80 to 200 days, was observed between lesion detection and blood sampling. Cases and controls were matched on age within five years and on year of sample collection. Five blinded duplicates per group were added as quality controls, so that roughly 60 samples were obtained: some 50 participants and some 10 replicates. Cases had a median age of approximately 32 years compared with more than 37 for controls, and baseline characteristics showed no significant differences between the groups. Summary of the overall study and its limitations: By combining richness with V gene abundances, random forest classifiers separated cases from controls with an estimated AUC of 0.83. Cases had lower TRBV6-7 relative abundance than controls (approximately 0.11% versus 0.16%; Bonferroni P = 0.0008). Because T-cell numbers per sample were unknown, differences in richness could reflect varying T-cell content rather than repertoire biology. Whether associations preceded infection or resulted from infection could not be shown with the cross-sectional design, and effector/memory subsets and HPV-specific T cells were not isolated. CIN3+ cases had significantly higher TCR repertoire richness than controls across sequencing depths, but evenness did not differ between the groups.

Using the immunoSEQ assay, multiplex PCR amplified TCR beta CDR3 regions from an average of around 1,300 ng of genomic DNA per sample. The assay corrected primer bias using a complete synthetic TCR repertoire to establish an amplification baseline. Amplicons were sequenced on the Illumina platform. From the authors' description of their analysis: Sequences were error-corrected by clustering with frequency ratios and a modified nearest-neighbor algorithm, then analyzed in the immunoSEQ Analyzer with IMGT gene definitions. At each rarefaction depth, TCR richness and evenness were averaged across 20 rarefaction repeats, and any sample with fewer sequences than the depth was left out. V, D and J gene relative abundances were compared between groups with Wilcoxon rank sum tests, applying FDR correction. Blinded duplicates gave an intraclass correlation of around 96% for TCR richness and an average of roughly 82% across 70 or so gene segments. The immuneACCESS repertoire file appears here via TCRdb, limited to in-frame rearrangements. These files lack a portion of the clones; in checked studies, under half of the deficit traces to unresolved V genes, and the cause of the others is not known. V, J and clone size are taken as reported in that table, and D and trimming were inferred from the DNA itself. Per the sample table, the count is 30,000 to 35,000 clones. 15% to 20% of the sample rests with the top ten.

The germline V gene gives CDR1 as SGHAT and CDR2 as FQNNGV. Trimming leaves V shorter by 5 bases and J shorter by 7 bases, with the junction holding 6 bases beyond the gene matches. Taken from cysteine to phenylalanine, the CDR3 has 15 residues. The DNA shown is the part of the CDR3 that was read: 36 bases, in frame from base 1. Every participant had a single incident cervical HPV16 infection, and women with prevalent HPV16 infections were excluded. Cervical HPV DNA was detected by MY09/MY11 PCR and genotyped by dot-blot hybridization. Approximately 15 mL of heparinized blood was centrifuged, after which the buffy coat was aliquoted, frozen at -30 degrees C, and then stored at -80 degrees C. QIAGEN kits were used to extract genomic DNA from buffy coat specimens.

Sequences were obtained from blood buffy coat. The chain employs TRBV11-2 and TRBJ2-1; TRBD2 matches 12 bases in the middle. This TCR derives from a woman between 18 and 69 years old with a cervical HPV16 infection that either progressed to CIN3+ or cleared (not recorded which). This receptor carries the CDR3 CASSKTSGSTNEQFF. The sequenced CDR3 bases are TGTGCCAGCAGCAAGACTAGCGGGAGCACGAATGAG.